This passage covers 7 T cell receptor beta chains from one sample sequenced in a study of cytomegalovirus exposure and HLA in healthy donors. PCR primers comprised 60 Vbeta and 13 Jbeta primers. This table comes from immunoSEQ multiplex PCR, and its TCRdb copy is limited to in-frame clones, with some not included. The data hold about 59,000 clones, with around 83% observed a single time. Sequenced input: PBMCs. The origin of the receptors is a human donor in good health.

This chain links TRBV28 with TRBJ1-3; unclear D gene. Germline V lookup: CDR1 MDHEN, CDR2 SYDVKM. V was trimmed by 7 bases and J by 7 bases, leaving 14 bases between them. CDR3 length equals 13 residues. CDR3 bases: TGTGCCAGCACCTTACAGACGGGGAACACCATATATTTT. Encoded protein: CASTLQTGNTIYF. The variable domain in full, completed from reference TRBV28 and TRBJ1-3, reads DVKVTQSSRYLVKRTGEKVFLECVQDMDHENMFWYRQDPGLGLRLIYFSYDVKMKEKGDIPEGYSVSREKKERFSLILESASTNQTSMYLCASTLQTGNTIYFGEGSWLTVV.

Written as DNA, the CDR3 is TGTGCCAGCAGTTACCGTCCCACTAGACCAGTCGAGACCCAGTACTTC. Translated, it gives CASSYRPTRPVETQYF. The V gene is TRBV6-5, the J gene TRBJ2-5, with TRBD2 as a possible D gene (5 bases). Germline V lookup: CDR1 MNHEY, CDR2 SVGAGI. The CDR3 has 16 residues. Trimming pared 2 bases from V and 5 bases from J, leaving 18 bases between.

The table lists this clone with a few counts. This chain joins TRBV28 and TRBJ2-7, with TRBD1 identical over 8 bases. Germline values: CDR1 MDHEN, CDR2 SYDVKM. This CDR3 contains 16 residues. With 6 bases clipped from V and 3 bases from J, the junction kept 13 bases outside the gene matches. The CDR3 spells CASSLPGQGDFYEQYF. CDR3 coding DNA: TGTGCCAGCAGCCTCCCCGGACAGGGAGATTTCTACGAGCAGTACTTC.

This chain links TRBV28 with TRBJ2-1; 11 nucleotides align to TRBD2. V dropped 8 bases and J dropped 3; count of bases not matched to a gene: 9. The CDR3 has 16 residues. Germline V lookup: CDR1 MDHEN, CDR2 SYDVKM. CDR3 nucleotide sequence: TGTGCCAGCGGGGCTAGCGGGAGGACTAACTACAATGAGCAGTTCTTC. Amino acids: CASGASGRTNYNEQFF.

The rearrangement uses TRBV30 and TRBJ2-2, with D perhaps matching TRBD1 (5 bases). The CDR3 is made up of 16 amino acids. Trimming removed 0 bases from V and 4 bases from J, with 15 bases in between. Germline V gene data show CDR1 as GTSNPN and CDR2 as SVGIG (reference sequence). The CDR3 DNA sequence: TGTGCCTGGAGTGTAGGGGTCCCCGGGTTCACCGGGGAGCTGTTTTTT. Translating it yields CAWSVGVPGFTGELFF.

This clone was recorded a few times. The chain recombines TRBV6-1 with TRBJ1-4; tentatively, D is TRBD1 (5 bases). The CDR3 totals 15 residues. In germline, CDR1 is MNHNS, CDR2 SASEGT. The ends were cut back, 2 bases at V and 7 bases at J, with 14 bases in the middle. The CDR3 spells CASSELRGEGEKLFF. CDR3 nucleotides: TGTGCCAGCAGTGAATTGAGAGGGGAGGGTGAAAAACTGTTTTTT.

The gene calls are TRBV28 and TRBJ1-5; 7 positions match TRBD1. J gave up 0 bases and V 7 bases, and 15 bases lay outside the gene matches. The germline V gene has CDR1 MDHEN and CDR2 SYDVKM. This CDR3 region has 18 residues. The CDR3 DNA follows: TGTGCCAGCACCCATTGGAGGGGGCAGGGGGATAGCAATCAGCCCCAGCATTTT. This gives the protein CASTHWRGQGDSNQPQHF.